One sample yielded the 3 T cell receptor beta chains listed below, sequenced in a study of CD8+CD57+ T cells in acquired aplastic anemia. Genomic DNA served as template for TCR beta VDJ and CDR3 profiling. TCRdb re-called the reads with MiXCR, one entry per CDR3 protein. The profile shows some 170,000 distinct CDR3 sequences, about 60% of them singletons. Sequencing involved patients with CD8+CD57+ cell expansion previously shown by flow cytometry. The sequenced material came from sorted CD4+, CD8+, or CD8+CD57+ T cells (not recorded which) from PBMCs. Every receptor here comes from a human donor with aplastic anemia.

The chain uses TRBV29-1 and TRBJ1-2; TRBD1 matches 7 bases. The CDR3 is made up of 15 amino acids. Germline loops: CDR1 SQVTM, CDR2 ANQGSEA. Losses at the gene ends were 3 bases for V and 2 bases for J; bases not matched to a gene: 9. This CDR3 reads CSVDSQGQSNYGYTF. The CDR3 DNA reads TGCAGCGTTGATTCACAGGGACAGAGCAACTATGGCTACACCTTC.

Ten or more counts support this clonotype. The CDR3 sequence: CASSPLTIPNEKLFF. Here the CDR3 DNA reads TGTGCCAGCAGTCCCCTGACAATACCTAATGAAAAACTGTTTTTT. The rearrangement links TRBV5-8 to TRBJ1-4; D is unclear. This CDR3 has 15 amino acids. Germline CDR1 and CDR2: SGHTS and YDEGEE. V lost 5 bases and J 3 bases, leaving 14 bases between the germline ends.

CDR3 coding DNA: TGCAGTGCTAGAGTGTTTGGAACAGGGACGGACACCGGGGAGCTGTTTTTT. This sequence encodes CSARVFGTGTDTGELFF. The V call is TRBV20-1, the J call TRBJ2-2; the D gene is possibly TRBD1 (6 bases). The germline V and J ends were trimmed by 1 base and 3 bases, with 18 bases remaining between them. There are 17 residues in the CDR3. Germline V gene data show CDR1 as DFQATT and CDR2 as SNEGSKA (reference sequence).